What follows is one T cell receptor (beta chain) and its context. Its matching antigen is unknown. The data were taken from a study of OX40 agonist ivuxolimab in advanced cancers. At the level of the study: Patients enrolled in dose escalation were diagnosed with hepatocellular carcinoma, melanoma, renal cell or head and neck cancer.

Study findings and constraints: Partial responders treated at 0.1-3.0 mg/kg exhibited clonal expansion among the lowest measured.

With autoimmune disease history or systemic immunosuppression, patients were excluded. This table comes from immunoSEQ multiplex PCR, and its TCRdb copy is limited to in-frame clones, with some not included. The profile shows around 79,000 clones, roughly 90% of them singletons. There are 15 residues in the CDR3. Germline CDR1 reads LNHDA; CDR2 reads SQIVND (reference sequence). The V segment lost 3 bases and the J segment 7 bases; nucleotides outside the gene matches: 5. The chain carries TRBV19 and TRBJ1-4, with 10 bases matching TRBD1. The TCR sequence derives from an adult with an advanced solid tumor such as melanoma, head and neck, liver or kidney cancer. The sequenced sample was CD4+ or CD8+ T cells sorted from blood, obtained in a trial of the OX40 agonist ivuxolimab. Here the CDR3 DNA reads TGTGCCAGTAGTATGGGGACAGGGGCGGCTGAAAAACTGTTTTTT. Translation gives CASSMGTGAAEKLFF.